This T cell receptor (beta chain) was identified in a study of neurological immune-mediated disorders. Across the study: Multiple sclerosis patients (n ≈ 35) included some 30 with relapsing-remitting and 3 with secondary progressive disease.

cDNA synthesis was performed by 5'RACE with 10-nucleotide random UMIs. The authors obtained over 180 million TCR-beta sequences from 15-18 subjects per sequencing run. TCRdb reanalysed the 5' RACE reads using MiXCR and keeps one entry per CDR3 protein. The table includes about 27,000 distinct CDR3 sequences, 3.3% detected once. Germline V gene lookup returns CDR1 SNHLY and CDR2 FYNNEI. The V end was cut by 6 bases, the J end by 7 bases, with 15 bases between. This CDR3 is built from 13 residues. Study-level findings and limits: Association with the multiple sclerosis repertoire cluster was not found for any clinical or MRI feature.

There are many counts of this clonotype. As yet, its antigen is unknown. The specimen was PBMCs. This clonotype was obtained from a woman in her twenties or thirties with multiple sclerosis. The chain has TRBV2 and TRBJ1-2; D unclear. The DNA for the CDR3 is TGTGCCAGCAGCCTTGAAGGCCTGGTTGGCTACACCTTC. Its translation: CASSLEGLVGYTF.